This paragraph reports one T cell receptor (beta chain). Clones were read by immunoSEQ multiplex PCR, and TCRdb kept only the in-frame ones, dropping some. The data hold 95,000 to 110,000 clones, with roughly 79% observed a single time. The sample belongs to a study of glioma-infiltrating T cells after dendritic cell vaccination. Study information: Glioblastoma patients came from Phase I and II dendritic cell vaccination trials.

The CDR3 covers 14 residues. Germline V gene lookup returns CDR1 MNHEY and CDR2 SVGAGI. V lost 2 bases and J 5 bases, leaving 7 bases between the germline ends. Sample: blood, taken before dendritic cell vaccination. The gene calls are TRBV6-5 and TRBJ1-6, with no clear D. The TCR originated in a human donor with glioblastoma. The DNA for the CDR3 is TGTGCCAGCAGTTACGAGGTGGATAATTCACCCCTCCACTTT. Translation gives CASSYEVDNSPLHF.